Described below is a single T cell receptor (beta chain) sequence and its context. The ends were cut back, 7 bases at V and 6 bases at J, with 16 bases in the middle. In germline, CDR1 is LNHDA, CDR2 SQIVND (reference sequence). The CDR3 runs 14 residues. The source of the sample is a study of blood T cell repertoires in COVID-19. Study overall: From the United States, Italy and Spain came samples of acute and convalescent COVID-19. T cells, B-cell-depleted T cells, or PBMCs provided the cDNA or gDNA that served as material.

Generated by immunoSEQ multiplex PCR, the TCRdb table keeps only in-frame clones and is missing some. The sample lists fewer than 180,000 clones, 75% to 90% occurring once. The sequencing sample was made of peripheral blood. V and J are TRBV19 and TRBJ2-1; TRBD1 is a possible D gene (6 bases). This TCR came from a man between 65 and 79 years old with acute or convalescent COVID-19. CDR3 sequence reads: CASNDPGHVNEQFF. The CDR3, as DNA: TGTGCCAGTAATGATCCGGGACACGTCAATGAGCAGTTCTTC.